This paragraph reports one TCR beta chain. Study processing details: Reference gene primers were amplified, and this amplification served to estimate nucleated cell counts. Profiling relied on immunoSEQ multiplex PCR, and the TCRdb table lists in-frame clones only, not all of them. That table gives V, J and clone size, and the DNA gave D and trimming. The sample carries around 400,000 clones, more than 80% recorded once. The data originate from a study of blood T cell repertoires in COVID-19. About the research overall: Sample material is recorded as cDNA or gDNA derived from T cells, B-cell-depleted T cells, or PBMCs.

The receptor was isolated from a man aged 35-49 years with acute or convalescent COVID-19. The sample was peripheral blood.

The CDR3, as DNA: TGTGCCAGCAGCCCAGGCGGGGGCATCTATGGCTACACCTTC. Translation gives CASSPGGGIYGYTF. The V gene is TRBV27, the J gene TRBJ1-2, with D perhaps matching TRBD1 (6 bases). The CDR3 length is 14 residues. V lost 6 bases to trimming and J lost 4 bases, with 15 bases between them. Germline V gene data show CDR1 as MNHEY and CDR2 as SMNVEV (reference sequence).